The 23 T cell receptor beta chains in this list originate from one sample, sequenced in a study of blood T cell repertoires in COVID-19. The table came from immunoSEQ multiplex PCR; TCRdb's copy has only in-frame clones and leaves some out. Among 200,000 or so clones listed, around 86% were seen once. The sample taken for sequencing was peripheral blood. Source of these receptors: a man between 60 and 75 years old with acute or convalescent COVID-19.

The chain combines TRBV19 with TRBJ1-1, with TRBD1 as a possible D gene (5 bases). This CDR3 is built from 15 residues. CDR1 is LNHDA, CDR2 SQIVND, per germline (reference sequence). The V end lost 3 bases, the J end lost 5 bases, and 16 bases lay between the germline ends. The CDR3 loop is CASSITGPQGTEAFF. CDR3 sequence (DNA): TGTGCCAGTAGTATCACCGGGCCCCAGGGTACTGAAGCTTTCTTT.

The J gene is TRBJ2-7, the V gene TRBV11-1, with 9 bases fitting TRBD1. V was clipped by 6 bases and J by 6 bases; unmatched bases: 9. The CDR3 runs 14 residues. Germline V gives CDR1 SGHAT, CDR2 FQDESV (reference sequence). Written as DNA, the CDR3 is TGTGCCAGCAGGCCTACAGGGGGCAACGGCGAGCAGTACTTC. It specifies CASRPTGGNGEQYF.

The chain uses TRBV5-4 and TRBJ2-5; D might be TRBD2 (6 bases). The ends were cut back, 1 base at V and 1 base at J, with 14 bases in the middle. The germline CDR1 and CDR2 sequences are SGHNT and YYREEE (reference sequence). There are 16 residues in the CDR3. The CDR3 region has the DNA TGTGCCAGCAGCTTGACTCCCGGGACTTTCCAAGAGACCCAGTACTTC. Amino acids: CASSLTPGTFQETQYF.

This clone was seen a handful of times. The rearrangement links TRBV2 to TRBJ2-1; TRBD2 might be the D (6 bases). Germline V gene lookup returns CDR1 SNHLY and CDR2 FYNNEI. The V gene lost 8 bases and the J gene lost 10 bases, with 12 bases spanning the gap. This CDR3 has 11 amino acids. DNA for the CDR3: TGTGCCAGCGTTCGACTAGGGGAGCAGTTCTTC. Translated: CASVRLGEQFF.

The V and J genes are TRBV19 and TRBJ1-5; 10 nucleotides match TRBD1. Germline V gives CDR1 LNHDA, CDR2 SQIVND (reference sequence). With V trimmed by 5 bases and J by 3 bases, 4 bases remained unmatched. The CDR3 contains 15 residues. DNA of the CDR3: TGTGCCAGTAGTCCGGGACAGGGGAACAATCAGCCCCAGCATTTT. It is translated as CASSPGQGNNQPQHF.

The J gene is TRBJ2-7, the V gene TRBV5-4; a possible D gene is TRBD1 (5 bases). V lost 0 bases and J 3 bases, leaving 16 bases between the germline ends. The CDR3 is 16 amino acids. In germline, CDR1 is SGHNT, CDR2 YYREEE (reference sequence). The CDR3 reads CASSLGGRGSLYEQYF. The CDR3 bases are TGTGCCAGCAGCTTGGGTGGTAGGGGAAGCCTCTACGAGCAGTACTTC. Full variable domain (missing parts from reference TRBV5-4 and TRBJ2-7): ETGVTQSPTHLIKTRGQQVTLRCSSQSGHNTVSWYQQALGQGPQFIFQYYREEENGRGNFPPRFSGLQFPNYSSELNVNALELDDSALYLCASSLGGRGSLYEQYFGPGTRLTVT.

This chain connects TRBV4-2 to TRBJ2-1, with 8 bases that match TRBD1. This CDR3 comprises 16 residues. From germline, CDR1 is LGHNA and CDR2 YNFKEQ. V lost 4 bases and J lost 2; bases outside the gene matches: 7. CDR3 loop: CASSRWGQAPYNEQFF. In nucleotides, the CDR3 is TGTGCCAGCAGCCGATGGGGACAGGCACCCTACAATGAGCAGTTCTTC.

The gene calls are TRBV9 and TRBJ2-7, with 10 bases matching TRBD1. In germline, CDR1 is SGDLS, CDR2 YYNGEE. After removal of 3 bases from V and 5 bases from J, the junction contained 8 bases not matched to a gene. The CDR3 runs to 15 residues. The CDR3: CASSAGQGHEDEQYF. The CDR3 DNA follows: TGTGCCAGCAGCGCGGGACAGGGGCACGAGGACGAGCAGTACTTC.

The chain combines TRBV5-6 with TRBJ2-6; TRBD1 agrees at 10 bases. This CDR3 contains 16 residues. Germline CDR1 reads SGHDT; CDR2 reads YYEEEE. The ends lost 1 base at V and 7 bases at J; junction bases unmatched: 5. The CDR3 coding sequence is TGTGCCAGCAGCTTGTCTGGACAGGGGGTAGCCAACGTCCTGACTTTC. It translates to CASSLSGQGVANVLTF.

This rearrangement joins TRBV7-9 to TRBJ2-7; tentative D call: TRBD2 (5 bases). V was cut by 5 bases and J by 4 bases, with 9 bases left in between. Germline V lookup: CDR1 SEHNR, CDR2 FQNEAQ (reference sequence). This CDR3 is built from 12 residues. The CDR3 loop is CASSPSGYEQYF. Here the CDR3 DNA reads TGTGCCAGCAGCCCCTCGGGGTACGAGCAGTACTTC.

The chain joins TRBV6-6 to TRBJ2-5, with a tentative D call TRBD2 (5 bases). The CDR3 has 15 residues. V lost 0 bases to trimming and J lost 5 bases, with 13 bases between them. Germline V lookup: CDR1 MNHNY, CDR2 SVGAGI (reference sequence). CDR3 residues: CASSYSGIYGETQYF. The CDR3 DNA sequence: TGTGCCAGCAGTTACTCCGGGATTTATGGGGAGACCCAGTACTTC.

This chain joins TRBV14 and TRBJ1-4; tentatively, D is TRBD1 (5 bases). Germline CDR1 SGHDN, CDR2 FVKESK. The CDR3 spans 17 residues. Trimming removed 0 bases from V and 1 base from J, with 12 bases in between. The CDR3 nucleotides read TGTGCCAGCAGCCAAGATAGGGGACTACGAACTAATGAAAAACTGTTTTTT. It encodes CASSQDRGLRTNEKLFF.

The CDR3 protein is CASSYVSGGRADTQYF. CDR3 nucleotides: TGTGCCAGCAGTTACGTTAGCGGGGGTAGGGCAGATACGCAGTATTTT. The rearrangement joins TRBV6-5 to TRBJ2-3; 9 nucleotides agree with TRBD2. This CDR3 region has 16 residues. Germline loops: CDR1 MNHEY, CDR2 SVGAGI. V trimming: 2 bases; J trimming: 4 bases; junction bases outside the gene matches: 7.

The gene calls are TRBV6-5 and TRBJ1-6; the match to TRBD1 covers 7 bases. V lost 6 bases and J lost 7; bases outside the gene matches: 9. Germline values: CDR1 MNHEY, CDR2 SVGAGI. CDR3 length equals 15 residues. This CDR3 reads CASRLTTGSNSPLHF. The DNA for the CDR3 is TGTGCCAGCAGGCTAACGACAGGGTCAAATTCACCCCTCCACTTT.

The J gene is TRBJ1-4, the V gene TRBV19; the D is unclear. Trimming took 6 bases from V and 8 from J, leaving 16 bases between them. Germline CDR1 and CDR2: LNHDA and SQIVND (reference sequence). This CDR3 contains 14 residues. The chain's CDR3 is CASSTGSIGEKLFF. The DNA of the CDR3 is TGTGCCAGTAGCACCGGGTCCATAGGAGAAAAACTGTTTTTT.

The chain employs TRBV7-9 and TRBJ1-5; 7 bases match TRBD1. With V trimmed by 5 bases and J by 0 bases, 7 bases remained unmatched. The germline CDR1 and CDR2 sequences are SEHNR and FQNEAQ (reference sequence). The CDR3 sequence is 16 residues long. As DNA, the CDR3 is TGTGCCAGCAGCCCCGGGACAGAACATAGCAATCAGCCCCAGCATTTT. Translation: CASSPGTEHSNQPQHF.

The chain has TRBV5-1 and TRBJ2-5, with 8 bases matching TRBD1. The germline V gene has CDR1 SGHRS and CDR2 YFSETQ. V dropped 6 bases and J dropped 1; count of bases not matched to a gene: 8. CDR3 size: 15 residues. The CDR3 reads CASTPGTGVQETQYF. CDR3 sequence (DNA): TGCGCCAGCACCCCCGGGACAGGAGTCCAAGAGACCCAGTACTTC.

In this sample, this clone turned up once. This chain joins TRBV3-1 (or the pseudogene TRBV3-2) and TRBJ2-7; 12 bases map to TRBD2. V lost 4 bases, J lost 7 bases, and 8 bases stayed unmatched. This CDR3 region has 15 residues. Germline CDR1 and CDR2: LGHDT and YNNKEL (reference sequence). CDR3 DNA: TGTGCCAGCAGCCCCAGGACTAGCGGGGTTGGGGAGCAGTACTTC. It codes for CASSPRTSGVGEQYF.

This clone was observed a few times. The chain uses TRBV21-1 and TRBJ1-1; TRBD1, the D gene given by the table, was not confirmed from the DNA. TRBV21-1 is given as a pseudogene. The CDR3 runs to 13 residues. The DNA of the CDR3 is TGTGCCAGCACCATGGACAGGGGCACTGAAGCTTTCTTT. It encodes CASTMDRGTEAFF.

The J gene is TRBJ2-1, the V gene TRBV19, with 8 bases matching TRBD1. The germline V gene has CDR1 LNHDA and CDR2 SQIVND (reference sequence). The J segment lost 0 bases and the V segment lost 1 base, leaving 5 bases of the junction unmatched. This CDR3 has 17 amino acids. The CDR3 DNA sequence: TGTGCCAGTAGTATAGGGAACAGGGGGAGCTCCTACAATGAGCAGTTCTTC. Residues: CASSIGNRGSSYNEQFF.

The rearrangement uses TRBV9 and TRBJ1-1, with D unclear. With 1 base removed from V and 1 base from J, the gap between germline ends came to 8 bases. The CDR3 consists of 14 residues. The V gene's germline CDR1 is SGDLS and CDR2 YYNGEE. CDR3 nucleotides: TGTGCCAGCAGCGTAAGTCAGGAGAACACTGAAGCTTTCTTT. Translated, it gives CASSVSQENTEAFF.

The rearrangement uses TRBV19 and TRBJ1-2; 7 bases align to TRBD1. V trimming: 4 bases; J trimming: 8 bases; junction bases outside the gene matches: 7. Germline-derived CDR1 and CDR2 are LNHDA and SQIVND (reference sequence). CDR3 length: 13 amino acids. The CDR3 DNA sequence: TGTGCCAGTAGTACGGGGACAGTTATCGGCTACACCTTC. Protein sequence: CASSTGTVIGYTF.

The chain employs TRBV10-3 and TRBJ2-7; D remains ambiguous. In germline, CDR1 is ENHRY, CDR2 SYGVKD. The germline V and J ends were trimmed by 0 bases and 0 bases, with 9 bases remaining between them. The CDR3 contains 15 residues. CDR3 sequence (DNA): TGTGCCATCAGTGAGTCGGCGGCTGTCTCCTACGAGCAGTACTTC. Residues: CAISESAAVSYEQYF.